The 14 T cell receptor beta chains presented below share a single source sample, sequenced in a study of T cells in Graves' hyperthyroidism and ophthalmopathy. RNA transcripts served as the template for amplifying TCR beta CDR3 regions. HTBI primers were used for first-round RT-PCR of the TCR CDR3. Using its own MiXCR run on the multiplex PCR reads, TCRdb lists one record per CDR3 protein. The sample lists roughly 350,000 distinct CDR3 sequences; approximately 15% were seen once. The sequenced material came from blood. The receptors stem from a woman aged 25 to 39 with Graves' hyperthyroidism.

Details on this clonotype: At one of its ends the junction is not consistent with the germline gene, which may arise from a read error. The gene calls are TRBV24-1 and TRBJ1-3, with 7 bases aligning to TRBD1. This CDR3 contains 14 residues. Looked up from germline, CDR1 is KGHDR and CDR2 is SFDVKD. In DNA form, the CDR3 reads TGTGCCACTCAAGACAGGGCGGCGGGAAGCACCATATATTTT. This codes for CATQDRAAGSTIYF.

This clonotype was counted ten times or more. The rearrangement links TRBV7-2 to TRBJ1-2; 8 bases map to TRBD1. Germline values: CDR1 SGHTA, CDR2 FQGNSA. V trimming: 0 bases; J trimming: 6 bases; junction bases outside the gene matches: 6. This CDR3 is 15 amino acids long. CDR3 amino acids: CASSLASGTGDGYTF. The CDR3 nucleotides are TGTGCCAGCAGCTTAGCGTCGGGGACAGGTGATGGCTACACCTTC.

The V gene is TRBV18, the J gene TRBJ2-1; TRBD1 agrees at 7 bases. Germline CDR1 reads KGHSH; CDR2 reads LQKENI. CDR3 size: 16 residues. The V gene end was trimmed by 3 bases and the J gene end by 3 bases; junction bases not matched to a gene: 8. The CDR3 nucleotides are TGTGCCAGCTCACCTACCGGGACAGAGGGCTACAATGAGCAGTTCTTC. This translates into CASSPTGTEGYNEQFF.

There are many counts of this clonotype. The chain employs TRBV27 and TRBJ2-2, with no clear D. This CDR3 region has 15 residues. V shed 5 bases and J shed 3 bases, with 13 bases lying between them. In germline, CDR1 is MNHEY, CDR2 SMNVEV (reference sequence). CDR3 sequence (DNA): TGTGCCAGCAGTCAATCCTTAGCCTACACCGGGGAGCTGTTTTTT. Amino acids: CASSQSLAYTGELFF.

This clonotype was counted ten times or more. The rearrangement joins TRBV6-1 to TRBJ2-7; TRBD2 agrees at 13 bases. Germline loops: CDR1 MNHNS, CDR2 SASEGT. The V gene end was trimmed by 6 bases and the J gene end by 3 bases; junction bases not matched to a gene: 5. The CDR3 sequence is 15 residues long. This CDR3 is CASRGLAGKIYEQYF. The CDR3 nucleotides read TGTGCCAGCAGGGGACTAGCGGGAAAGATCTACGAGCAGTACTTC.

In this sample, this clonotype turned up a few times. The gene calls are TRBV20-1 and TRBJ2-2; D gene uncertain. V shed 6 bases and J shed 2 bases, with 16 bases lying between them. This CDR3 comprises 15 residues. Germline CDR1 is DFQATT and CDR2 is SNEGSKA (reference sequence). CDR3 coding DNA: TGCAGTGCGGGCGATGCGGCCGTAAACACCGGGGAGCTGTTTTTT. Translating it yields CSAGDAAVNTGELFF.

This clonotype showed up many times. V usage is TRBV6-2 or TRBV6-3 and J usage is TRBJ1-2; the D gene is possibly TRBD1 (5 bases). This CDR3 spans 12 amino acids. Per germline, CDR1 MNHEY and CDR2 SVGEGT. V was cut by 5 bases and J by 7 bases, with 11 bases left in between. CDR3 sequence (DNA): TGTGCCAGCAGTGGGGCATCCGTTGGCTACACCTTC. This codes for CASSGASVGYTF.

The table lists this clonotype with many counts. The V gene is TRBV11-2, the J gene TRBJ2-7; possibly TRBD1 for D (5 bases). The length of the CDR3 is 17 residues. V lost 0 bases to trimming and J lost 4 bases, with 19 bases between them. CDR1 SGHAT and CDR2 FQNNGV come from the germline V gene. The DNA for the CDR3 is TGTGCCAGCAGCTTAGATGCCGTGGGCAGGGCTTCGTACGAGCAGTACTTC. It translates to CASSLDAVGRASYEQYF.

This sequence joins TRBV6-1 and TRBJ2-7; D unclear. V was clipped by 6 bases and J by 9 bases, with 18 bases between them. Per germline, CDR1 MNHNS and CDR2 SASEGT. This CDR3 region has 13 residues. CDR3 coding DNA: TGTGCCAGCAGCAACTGGACCGCTGGAAGGCAGTACTTC. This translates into CASSNWTAGRQYF.

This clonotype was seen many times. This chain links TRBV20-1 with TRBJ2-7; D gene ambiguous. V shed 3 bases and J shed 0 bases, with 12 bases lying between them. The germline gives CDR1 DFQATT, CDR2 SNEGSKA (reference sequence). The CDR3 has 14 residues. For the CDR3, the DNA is TGCAGTGCTAGTTCGAGGACCTCCTCCTACGAGCAGTACTTC. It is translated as CSASSRTSSYEQYF.

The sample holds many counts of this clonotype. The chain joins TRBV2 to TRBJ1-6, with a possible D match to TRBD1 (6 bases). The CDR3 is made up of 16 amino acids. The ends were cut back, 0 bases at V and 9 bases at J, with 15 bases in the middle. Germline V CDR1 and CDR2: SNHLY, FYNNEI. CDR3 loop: CASSEALGQLLSPLHF. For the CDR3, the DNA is TGTGCCAGCAGTGAAGCGCTTGGACAGCTCCTTTCACCCCTCCACTTT.

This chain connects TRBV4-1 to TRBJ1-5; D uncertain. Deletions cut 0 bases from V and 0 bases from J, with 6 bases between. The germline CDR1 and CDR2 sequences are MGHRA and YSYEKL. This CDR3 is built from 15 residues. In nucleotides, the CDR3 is TGCGCCAGCAGCCAAGAAGATTATAGCAATCAGCCCCAGCATTTT. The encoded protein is CASSQEDYSNQPQHF.

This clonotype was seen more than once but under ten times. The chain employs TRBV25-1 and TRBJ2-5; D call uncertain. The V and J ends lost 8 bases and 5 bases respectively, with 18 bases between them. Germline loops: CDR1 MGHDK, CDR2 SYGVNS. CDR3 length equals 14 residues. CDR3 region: CASEETKIRETQYF. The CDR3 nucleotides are TGTGCCAGCGAAGAAACGAAGATACGGGAGACCCAGTACTTC.

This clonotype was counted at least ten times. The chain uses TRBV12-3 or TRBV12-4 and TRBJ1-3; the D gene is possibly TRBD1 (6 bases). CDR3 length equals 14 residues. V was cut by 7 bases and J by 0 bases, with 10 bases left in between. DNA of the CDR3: TGTGCCAGCACTCAGACAGGCTCTGGAAACACCATATATTTT. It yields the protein CASTQTGSGNTIYF.